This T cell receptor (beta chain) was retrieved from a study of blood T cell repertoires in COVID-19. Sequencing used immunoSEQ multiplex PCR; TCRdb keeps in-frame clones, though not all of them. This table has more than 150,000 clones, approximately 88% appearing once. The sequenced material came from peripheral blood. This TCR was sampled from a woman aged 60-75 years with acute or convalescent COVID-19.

The CDR3 sequence: CASKTGGLNSPLHF. As DNA, the CDR3 is TGTGCCAGTAAAACAGGGGGACTAAATTCACCCCTCCACTTT. The chain combines TRBV19 with TRBJ1-6, with 8 bases aligning to TRBD1. Trimming cost V 7 bases and J 7 bases; bases outside gene matches: 6. The CDR3 extends over 14 amino acids. Germline values: CDR1 LNHDA, CDR2 SQIVND (reference sequence).